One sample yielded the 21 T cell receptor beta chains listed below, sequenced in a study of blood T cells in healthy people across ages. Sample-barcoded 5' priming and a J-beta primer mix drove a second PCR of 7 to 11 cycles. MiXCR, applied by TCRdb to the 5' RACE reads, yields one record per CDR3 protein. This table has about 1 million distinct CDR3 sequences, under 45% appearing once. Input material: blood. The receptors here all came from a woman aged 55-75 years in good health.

The CDR3 loop is CASSLGPSWSSDTEAFF. DNA for the CDR3: TGTGCCAGCAGTTTAGGGCCTAGTTGGAGCTCGGACACTGAAGCTTTCTTT. V gene TRBV12-3 or TRBV12-4 combines with J gene TRBJ1-1, with no clear D. Deletions cut 1 base from V and 3 bases from J, with 18 bases between. The CDR3 length is 17 residues.

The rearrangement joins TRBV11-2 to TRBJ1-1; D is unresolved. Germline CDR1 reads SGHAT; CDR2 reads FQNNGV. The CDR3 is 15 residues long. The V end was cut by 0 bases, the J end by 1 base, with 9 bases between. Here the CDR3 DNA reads TGTGCCAGCAGCTTAGATTGGGCGGCGAACACTGAAGCTTTCTTT. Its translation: CASSLDWAANTEAFF.

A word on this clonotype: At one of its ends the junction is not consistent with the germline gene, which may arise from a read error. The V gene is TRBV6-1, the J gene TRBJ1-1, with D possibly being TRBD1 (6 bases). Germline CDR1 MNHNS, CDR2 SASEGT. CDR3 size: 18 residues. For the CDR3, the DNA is TGTGCCTGCAGTGACTACAGGGTATTCATTCCGATGAACACTGAAGCTTTCTTT. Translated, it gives CACSDYRVFIPMNTEAFF.

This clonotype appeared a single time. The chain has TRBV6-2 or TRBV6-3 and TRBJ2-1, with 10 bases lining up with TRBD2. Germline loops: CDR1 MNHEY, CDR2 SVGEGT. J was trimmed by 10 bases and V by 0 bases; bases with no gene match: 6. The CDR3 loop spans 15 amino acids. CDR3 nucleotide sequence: TGTGCCAGCAGTTACTCGGCTAGCGGGAGTCGAGAGCAGTTCTTC. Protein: CASSYSASGSREQFF.

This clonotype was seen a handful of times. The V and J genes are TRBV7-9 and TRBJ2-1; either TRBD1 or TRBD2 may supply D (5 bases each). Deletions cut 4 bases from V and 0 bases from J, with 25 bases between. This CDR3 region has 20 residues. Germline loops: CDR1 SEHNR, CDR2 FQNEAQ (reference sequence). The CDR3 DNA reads TGTGCCAGCAGCTCAGGGACCTTCCGCAAACCCGGAGGCTCCTACAATGAGCAGTTCTTC. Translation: CASSSGTFRKPGGSYNEQFF.

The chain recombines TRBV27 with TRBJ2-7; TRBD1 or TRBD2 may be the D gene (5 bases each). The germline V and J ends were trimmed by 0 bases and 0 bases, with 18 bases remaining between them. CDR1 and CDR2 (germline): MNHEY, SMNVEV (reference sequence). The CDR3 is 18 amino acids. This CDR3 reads CASSLSGLEGIISYEQYF. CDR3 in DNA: TGTGCCAGCAGTTTATCAGGCCTCGAGGGGATAATCTCCTACGAGCAGTACTTC.

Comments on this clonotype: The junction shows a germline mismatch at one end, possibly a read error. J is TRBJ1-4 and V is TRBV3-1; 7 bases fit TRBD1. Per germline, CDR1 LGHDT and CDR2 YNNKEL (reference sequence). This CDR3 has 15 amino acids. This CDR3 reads CASTQGTARNEKLFF. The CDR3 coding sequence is TGTGCCAGCACCCAAGGGACAGCCAGGAATGAAAAACTGTTTTTT.

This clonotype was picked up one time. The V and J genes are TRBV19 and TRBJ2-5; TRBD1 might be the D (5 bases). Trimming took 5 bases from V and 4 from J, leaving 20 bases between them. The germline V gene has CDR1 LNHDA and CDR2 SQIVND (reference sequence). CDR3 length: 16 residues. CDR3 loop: CASSAGRLWGIETQYF. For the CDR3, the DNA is TGTGCCAGTAGTGCCGGACGCTTATGGGGCATAGAGACCCAGTACTTC.

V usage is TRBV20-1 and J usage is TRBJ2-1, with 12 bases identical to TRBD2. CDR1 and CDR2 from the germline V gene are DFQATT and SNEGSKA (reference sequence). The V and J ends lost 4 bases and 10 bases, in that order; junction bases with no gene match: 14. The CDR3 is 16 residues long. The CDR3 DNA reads TGCAGTGCTAAGAAGCGCCTAGCGGGAGGGCTCGACGAGCAGTTCTTC. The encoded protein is CSAKKRLAGGLDEQFF.

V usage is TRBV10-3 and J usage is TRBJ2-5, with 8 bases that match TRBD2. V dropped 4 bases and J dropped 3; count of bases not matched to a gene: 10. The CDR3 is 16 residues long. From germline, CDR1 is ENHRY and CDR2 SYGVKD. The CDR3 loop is CAISGPAGGGEETQYF. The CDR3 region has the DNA TGTGCCATCAGTGGCCCCGCCGGGGGGGGCGAAGAGACCCAGTACTTC.

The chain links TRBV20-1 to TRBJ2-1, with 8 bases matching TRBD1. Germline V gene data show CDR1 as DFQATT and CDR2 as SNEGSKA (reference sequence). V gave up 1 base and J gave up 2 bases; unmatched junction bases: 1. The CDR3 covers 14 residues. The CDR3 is CSARVQGAYNEQFF. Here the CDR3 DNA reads TGCAGTGCTAGAGTACAGGGGGCCTACAATGAGCAGTTCTTC.

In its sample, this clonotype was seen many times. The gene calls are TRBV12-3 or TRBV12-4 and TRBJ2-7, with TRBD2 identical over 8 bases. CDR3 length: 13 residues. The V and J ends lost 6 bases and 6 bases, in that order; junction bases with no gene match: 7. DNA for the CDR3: TGTGCCAGCAGGGGAGCGGGAGAGCTCGAGCAGTACTTC. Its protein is CASRGAGELEQYF.

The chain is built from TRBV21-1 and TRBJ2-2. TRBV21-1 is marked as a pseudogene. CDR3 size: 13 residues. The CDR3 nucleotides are TGTGCCAGCAGCAAAGAGTGGGACGGGGAGCTGTTTTTT. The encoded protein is CASSKEWDGELFF.

In nucleotides, the CDR3 is TGTGCCAGCAGCCCCCCGGACACATCCTACAATGAGCAGTTCTTC. As protein: CASSPPDTSYNEQFF. J is TRBJ2-1 and V is TRBV3-1, with D possibly TRBD1 on 5 matching bases. Germline V gene sequence: CDR1 LGHDT, CDR2 YNNKEL (reference sequence). V lost 4 bases, J lost 1 base, and 11 bases lay in between. This CDR3 spans 15 amino acids.

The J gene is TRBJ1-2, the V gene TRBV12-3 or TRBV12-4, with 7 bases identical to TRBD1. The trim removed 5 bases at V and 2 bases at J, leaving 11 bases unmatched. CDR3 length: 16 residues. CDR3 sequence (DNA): TGTGCCAGCAGTCTGGACAGGTCCCTAGCCAACTATGGCTACACCTTC. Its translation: CASSLDRSLANYGYTF.

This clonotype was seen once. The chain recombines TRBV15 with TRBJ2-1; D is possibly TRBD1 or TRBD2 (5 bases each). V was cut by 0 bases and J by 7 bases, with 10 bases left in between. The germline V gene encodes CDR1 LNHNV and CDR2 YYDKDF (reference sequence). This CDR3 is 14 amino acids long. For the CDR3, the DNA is TGTGCCACCAGCAGAGATCTGGGGGTTAATGAGCAGTTCTTC. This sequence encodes CATSRDLGVNEQFF.

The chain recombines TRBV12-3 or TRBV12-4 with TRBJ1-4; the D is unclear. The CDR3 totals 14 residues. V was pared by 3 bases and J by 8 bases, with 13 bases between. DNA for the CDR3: TGTGCCAGCAGTTTGTCCAGACCTTGGGAAAAACTGTTTTTT. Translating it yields CASSLSRPWEKLFF.

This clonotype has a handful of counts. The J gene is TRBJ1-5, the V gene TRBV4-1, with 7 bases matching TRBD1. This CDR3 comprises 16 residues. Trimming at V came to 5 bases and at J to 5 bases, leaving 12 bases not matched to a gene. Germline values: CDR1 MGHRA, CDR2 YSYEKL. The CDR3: CASSYGTELLDQPQHF. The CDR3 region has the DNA TGCGCCAGCAGCTATGGGACAGAACTTTTAGATCAGCCCCAGCATTTT.

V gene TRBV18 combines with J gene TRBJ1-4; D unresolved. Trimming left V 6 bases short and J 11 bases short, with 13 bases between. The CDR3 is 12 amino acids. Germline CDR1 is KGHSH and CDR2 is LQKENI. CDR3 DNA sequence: TGTGCCAGCTCCCCTACGGAACATAAACTGTTTTTT. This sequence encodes CASSPTEHKLFF.

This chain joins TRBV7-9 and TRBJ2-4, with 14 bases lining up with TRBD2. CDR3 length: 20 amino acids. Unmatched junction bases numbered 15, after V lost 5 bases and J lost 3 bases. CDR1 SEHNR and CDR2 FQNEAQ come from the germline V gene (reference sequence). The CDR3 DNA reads TGTGCCAGCAGCCCCCGTCAAGGGACTAGCGGGAGTTATGACAAAAACATTCAGTACTTC. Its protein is CASSPRQGTSGSYDKNIQYF.

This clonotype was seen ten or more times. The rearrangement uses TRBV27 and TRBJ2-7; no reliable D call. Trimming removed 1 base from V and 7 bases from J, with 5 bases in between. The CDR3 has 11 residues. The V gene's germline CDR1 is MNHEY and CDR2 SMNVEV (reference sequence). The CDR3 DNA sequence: TGTGCCAGCAGTTTATTGAATGAGCAGTACTTC. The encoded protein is CASSLLNEQYF.